The next 12 T cell receptor beta chains were all read from a single sample in a study of T cell repertoires in cytomegalovirus infection. In TCRdb, the reads were re-called with MiXCR into one record per CDR3 protein. This table has roughly 760,000 distinct CDR3 sequences, 35% appearing once. Sequenced sample: PBMCs. The receptors shown here come from a human donor in good health (CMV status not recorded). Some clones in this sample may be carry-over from other donors' samples.

This clonotype was seen a handful of times. The chain carries TRBV20-1 and TRBJ2-5; the match to TRBD2 covers 9 bases. V lost 0 bases to trimming and J lost 1 base; unmatched junction nucleotides: 9. The CDR3 is 17 amino acids. Germline V lookup: CDR1 DFQATT, CDR2 SNEGSKA (reference sequence). Here the CDR3 reads CSARDRDSGGPQETQYF. The CDR3 region has the DNA TGCAGTGCTAGAGATCGGGATAGCGGGGGCCCCCAAGAGACCCAGTACTTC.

The chain couples TRBV12-3 or TRBV12-4 to TRBJ2-7; D could derive from TRBD1 or TRBD2 (5 bases each). The CDR3 runs 14 residues. Trimming cost V 5 bases and J 3 bases, with 14 bases left between them. CDR3 residues: CASSRPGRSYEQYF. DNA for the CDR3: TGTGCCAGCAGTCGCCCGGGACGGAGCTACGAGCAGTACTTC.

The chain carries TRBV20-1 and TRBJ2-7; TRBD2 might be the D (5 bases). The germline gives CDR1 DFQATT, CDR2 SNEGSKA (reference sequence). Trimming cost V 4 bases and J 2 bases, with 9 bases left between them. There are 12 residues in the CDR3. This CDR3 is CSANVLAYEQYF. In DNA form, the CDR3 reads TGCAGTGCTAATGTACTAGCCTACGAGCAGTACTTC.

This chain uses TRBV5-6 with TRBJ2-7, with a weak D call TRBD1 (7 bases). Germline CDR1 is SGHDT and CDR2 is YYEEEE. Trimming removed 4 bases from V and 12 bases from J, with 23 bases in between. The CDR3 covers 14 residues. Written as DNA, the CDR3 is TGTGCCAGCAGCGGGAGACAGGGAATCCCCGGGGGGTACTTC. Translation gives CASSGRQGIPGGYF.

This clonotype has only a few counts. V and J are TRBV20-1 and TRBJ1-4; TRBD1 agrees at 9 bases. The CDR3 loop spans 17 amino acids. Germline CDR1 reads DFQATT; CDR2 reads SNEGSKA (reference sequence). V lost 0 bases and J lost 11; bases outside the gene matches: 16. In DNA form, the CDR3 reads TGCAGTGCTAGAGATCTCAGGGGGACAGGGTTTTTGGGGAAACTGTTTTTT. Translating it yields CSARDLRGTGFLGKLFF.

The rearrangement joins TRBV6-1 to TRBJ1-1; D is unresolved. Trimming left V 8 bases short and J 1 base short, with 5 bases between. From germline, CDR1 is MNHNS and CDR2 SASEGT. The CDR3 has 11 residues. CDR3 protein: CASEGNTEAFF. DNA for the CDR3: TGTGCCAGCGAGGGGAACACTGAAGCTTTCTTT.

This clonotype was seen only a few times. V gene TRBV6-2 or TRBV6-3 combines with J gene TRBJ2-7; maybe TRBD1 (5 bases). Germline V gives CDR1 MNHEY, CDR2 SVGEGT. Trimming shortened V by 0 bases and J by 7 bases, and 10 bases separated the two germline ends. The CDR3 length is 13 residues. The CDR3 nucleotides are TGTGCCAGCAGTTACTCTGGGGCGTTGGAGCAGTACTTC. It specifies CASSYSGALEQYF.

This clonotype has more than one count but fewer than ten. CDR3 DNA sequence: TGTGCCAGCAGCCAAGAAGAAGGCAACTCCTACAATGAGCAGTTCTTC. Translated: CASSQEEGNSYNEQFF. V gene TRBV4-2 combines with J gene TRBJ2-1; D remains unclear. V was pared by 0 bases and J by 0 bases, with 9 bases between. Germline V gene lookup returns CDR1 LGHNA and CDR2 YNFKEQ. The CDR3 runs 16 residues.

In this sample, this clonotype turned up many times. The V call is TRBV7-8, the J call TRBJ2-4; D ambiguous. With 4 bases removed from V and 2 bases from J, the gap between germline ends came to 15 bases. CDR3 length equals 16 residues. The germline CDR1 and CDR2 sequences are SGHVS and FQNEAQ. Here the CDR3 reads CASSSAPSVSKNIQYF. CDR3 sequence (DNA): TGTGCCAGCAGCTCCGCTCCCAGTGTGTCCAAAAACATTCAGTACTTC.

J is TRBJ1-6 and V is TRBV30; D is unresolved. This CDR3 has 13 residues. Trimming left V 2 bases short and J 11 bases short, with 13 bases between. Germline CDR1 reads GTSNPN; CDR2 reads SVGIG (reference sequence). The CDR3 region has the DNA TGTGCCTGGAGTCCGGGCCTCCTCGCACCCCTCCACTTT. This gives the protein CAWSPGLLAPLHF.

This sequence joins TRBV3-1 and TRBJ1-5; D call uncertain. This CDR3 region has 16 residues. CDR1 and CDR2 from the germline V gene are LGHDT and YNNKEL (reference sequence). V was shortened by 1 base and J by 2 bases, with 12 bases between the two germline ends. CDR3: CASSQGAGSGNQPQHF. DNA of the CDR3: TGTGCCAGCAGCCAAGGTGCGGGGTCGGGCAATCAGCCCCAGCATTTT.

CDR3 loop: CASSLGRDRFF. For the CDR3, the DNA is TGTGCCAGCAGTTTGGGGAGGGACCGGTTTTTT. V usage is TRBV28 and J usage is TRBJ1-4, with D maybe TRBD1 (5 bases). Trimming took off 3 bases at V and 16 bases at J, with 12 bases between the two ends. Germline V lookup: CDR1 MDHEN, CDR2 SYDVKM. This CDR3 spans 11 amino acids.